A single sample gave rise to the 11 T cell receptor beta chains below, sequenced in a study of identical twins (dated by TCRdb to between 2015 and 2016). Libraries were prepared through 5' RACE. TCRdb names Illumina HiSeq 2000 as the instrument used. Using fastp at Q25 and MiXCR, TCRdb reprocessed the public reads and kept productive beta chains. Under each unique CDR3 protein, matching rows form one entry showing the most common genes and DNA. The sample table lists over 600,000 distinct CDR3 sequences, less than 25% of them with a count of one. Together, the top ten hold roughly 4% of the sample. These data were also reused for a study on T cells expressing NK-cell markers.

The sample taken for sequencing was PBMCs. The receptors come from a young woman in good health.

This sequence joins TRBV12-3 or TRBV12-4 and TRBJ2-3; 10 bases line up with TRBD2. The V gene end was trimmed by 7 bases and the J gene end by 5 bases; junction bases not matched to a gene: 6. The CDR3 runs 14 residues. The CDR3: CASTSWTSGDTQYF. The CDR3 DNA sequence: TGTGCCAGCACCTCATGGACTAGCGGAGATACGCAGTATTTT.

This clonotype was seen more than once but under ten times. The rearrangement uses TRBV6-5 and TRBJ2-3, with 7 bases fitting TRBD2. With 0 bases clipped from V and 2 bases from J, the junction kept 11 bases outside the gene matches. The CDR3 is 18 amino acids. Germline-derived CDR1 and CDR2 are MNHEY and SVGAGI. CDR3 residues: CASSYSIRSSGTTDTQYF. The CDR3 DNA follows: TGTGCCAGCAGTTACTCGATTCGGTCTAGCGGCACCACAGATACGCAGTATTTT.

The table lists this clonotype with many counts. The chain uses TRBV20-1 and TRBJ2-7; perhaps TRBD1 as D (6 bases). This CDR3 is 15 amino acids long. CDR1 DFQATT and CDR2 SNEGSKA come from the germline V gene (reference sequence). Deletions cut 3 bases from V and 5 bases from J, with 20 bases between. CDR3 sequence reads: CSARQTRTDVDEQYF. As DNA, the CDR3 is TGCAGTGCTAGGCAGACTCGGACAGATGTCGACGAGCAGTACTTC.

In this sample, this clonotype turned up many times. The rearrangement joins TRBV20-1 to TRBJ2-1; TRBD2 aligns across 7 bases. Germline CDR1 DFQATT, CDR2 SNEGSKA (reference sequence). V shed 8 bases, J shed 3 bases, and the junction held 7 bases outside the gene matches. This CDR3 spans 13 amino acids. The CDR3 DNA reads TGCAGTCCGAGCGGGGACCGCTACAATGAGCAGTTCTTC. The encoded protein is CSPSGDRYNEQFF.

The genes are TRBV5-4 and TRBJ1-1, with D perhaps TRBD1 (6 bases). This CDR3 is 15 amino acids long. V gave up 2 bases and J gave up 4 bases, with 15 bases separating them. Germline loops: CDR1 SGHNT, CDR2 YYREEE (reference sequence). CDR3 sequence: CASSFRSGGRTEAFF. CDR3 in DNA: TGTGCCAGCAGCTTTCGGTCCGGGGGCCGCACTGAAGCTTTCTTT. The full variable domain, rest sourced from reference TRBV5-4 and TRBJ1-1, is ETGVTQSPTHLIKTRGQQVTLRCSSQSGHNTVSWYQQALGQGPQFIFQYYREEENGRGNFPPRFSGLQFPNYSSELNVNALELDDSALYLCASSFRSGGRTEAFFGQGTRLTVV.

This clonotype was detected only a few times. The chain carries TRBV20-1 and TRBJ2-5; 9 bases align to TRBD2. From germline, CDR1 is DFQATT and CDR2 SNEGSKA (reference sequence). V shed 3 bases and J 2 bases; nucleotides not matched to a gene: 10. The CDR3 is made up of 16 amino acids. CDR3 sequence: CSASWFGRGGQETQYF. As DNA, the CDR3 is TGCAGTGCTAGTTGGTTCGGGCGGGGGGGACAAGAGACCCAGTACTTC.

This clonotype occurred a few times. V usage is TRBV20-1 and J usage is TRBJ2-3; a weak D match, TRBD2 (5 bases). CDR1 and CDR2 (germline): DFQATT, SNEGSKA (reference sequence). The CDR3 covers 16 residues. Trimming removed 0 bases from V and 0 bases from J, with 13 bases in between. CDR3 sequence: CSARDLSGLSTDTQYF. CDR3 nucleotides: TGCAGTGCTAGAGATTTAAGCGGACTTAGCACAGATACGCAGTATTTT.

This clonotype was detected a few times. J is TRBJ2-3 and V is TRBV20-1; 10 bases line up with TRBD2. The CDR3 consists of 16 residues. Trimming took 3 bases from V and 3 from J; bases not matched to a gene: 9. Germline CDR1 is DFQATT and CDR2 is SNEGSKA (reference sequence). CDR3 sequence: CSASGVAGGKTDTQYF. The CDR3 nucleotides are TGCAGTGCTAGTGGGGTAGCGGGGGGCAAAACAGATACGCAGTATTTT.

V and J are TRBV12-3 or TRBV12-4 and TRBJ2-3; D is possibly TRBD2 (6 bases). The CDR3 totals 15 residues. V was cut by 3 bases and J by 1 base, with 11 bases left in between. CDR3 in DNA: TGTGCCAGCAGTTTTAAATCGGGAGGCACAGATACGCAGTATTTT. Translation: CASSFKSGGTDTQYF.

This clonotype was picked up a small number of times. The chain combines TRBV12-3 or TRBV12-4 with TRBJ2-5, with a weak D call TRBD2 (5 bases). Trimming left V 3 bases short and J 7 bases short, with 12 bases between. The CDR3 has 13 amino acids. The CDR3 protein is CASSLRRAGTQYF. The CDR3 DNA follows: TGTGCCAGCAGTTTGCGTAGGGCGGGGACCCAGTACTTC.

V gene TRBV27 combines with J gene TRBJ2-1; the match to TRBD2 covers 15 bases. CDR3 length equals 18 residues. The trim removed 7 bases at V and 8 bases at J, leaving 15 bases unmatched. CDR1 MNHEY and CDR2 SMNVEV come from the germline V gene (reference sequence). CDR3 in DNA: TGTGCCAGCATAAGGGGACTAGCGGGAGGATCTGGATTAGATGAGCAGTTCTTC. This gives the protein CASIRGLAGGSGLDEQFF.